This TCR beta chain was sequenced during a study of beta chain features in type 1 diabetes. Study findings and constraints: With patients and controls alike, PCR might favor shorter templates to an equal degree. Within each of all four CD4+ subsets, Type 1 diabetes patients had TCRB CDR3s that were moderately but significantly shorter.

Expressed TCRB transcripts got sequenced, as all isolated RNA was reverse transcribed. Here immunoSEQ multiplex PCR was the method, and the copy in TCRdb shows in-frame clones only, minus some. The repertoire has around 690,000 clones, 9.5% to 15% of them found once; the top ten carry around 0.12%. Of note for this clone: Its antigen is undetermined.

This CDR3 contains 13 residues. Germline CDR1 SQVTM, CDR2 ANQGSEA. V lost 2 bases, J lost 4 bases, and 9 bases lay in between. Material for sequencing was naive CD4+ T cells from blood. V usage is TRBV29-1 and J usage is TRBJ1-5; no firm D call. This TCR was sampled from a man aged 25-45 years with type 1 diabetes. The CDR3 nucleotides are TGCAGCGTTGAACCCGGGATGAATCAGCCCCAGCATTTT. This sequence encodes CSVEPGMNQPQHF.